The rows below give T cell receptor beta chains drawn from one sample of a study of shared clonotypes between healthy human individuals. Assay used: immunoSEQ multiplex PCR; TCRdb lists only in-frame clones, some missing. This table has around 2,000,000 clones, roughly 95% appearing once. The sequenced material came from naive CD8+ T cells sorted from blood. The receptors come from a man aged 18-30 years in good health. Each CDR3 is given with its conserved first and last residue. The order of the fields is J gene, V gene, clone size, D gene, CDR3 protein, CDR3 DNA. A D gene is named only where the DNA matches it firmly. Clone size appears in some rows only: once, few, many, or a class for an expanded clone.

>TRBJ2-5|TRBV25-1|.|.
CASNLGETTQYF
TGTGCCAGCAACCTGGGGGAGACGACCCAGTACTTC
>TRBJ2-1|TRBV19|.|TRBD2
CASSPTSGGAQNEQFF
TGTGCCAGTAGTCCGACTAGCGGGGGGGCCCAAAATGAGCAGTTCTTC
>TRBJ1-1|TRBV5-4|.|TRBD1
CASSGQGENTEAFF
TGTGCCAGCAGCGGACAGGGTGAGAACACTGAAGCTTTCTTT
>TRBJ1-2|TRBV6-5|.|.
CASSYFRDATYGYTF
TGTGCCAGCAGTTATTTTAGGGACGCTACCTATGGCTACACCTTC
>TRBJ2-2|TRBV11-2|once|.
CASSLIATVNTGELFF
TGTGCCAGCAGCTTAATTGCGACAGTGAACACCGGGGAGCTGTTTTTT
>TRBJ2-1|TRBV30|.|.
CAWRGPGQISQFF
TGTGCCTGGAGGGGGCCTGGACAAATTTCTCAGTTCTTC
>TRBJ2-7|TRBV11-2|.|.
CASSLVGSGYEQYF
TGTGCCAGCAGCTTGGTCGGATCGGGCTACGAGCAGTACTTC
>TRBJ1-4|TRBV6-1|.|TRBD1
CASITVGTAEKLFF
TGTGCCAGCATCACCGTGGGGACAGCTGAAAAACTGTTTTTT
>TRBJ1-5|TRBV27|.|TRBD1
CASSWTGSNQPQHF
TGTGCCAGCAGTTGGACAGGGAGCAATCAGCCCCAGCATTTT
>TRBJ2-2|TRBV6-6|.|.
CASSYSGAVETGELFF
TGTGCCAGCAGTTACTCCGGGGCTGTAGAAACCGGGGAGCTGTTTTTT